Presented here are 21 T cell receptor beta chains from one specimen sequenced in a study of T cells in Graves' hyperthyroidism and ophthalmopathy. RNA transcripts gave rise to amplified TCR beta CDR3 regions. In the first-round RT-PCR of the TCR CDR3, the HTBI primer set was used. Via MiXCR, TCRdb re-called the multiplex PCR reads, giving one row per CDR3 protein. The sample contains over 200,000 distinct CDR3 sequences, more than 14% of which appear only once. The sequencing sample was made of blood. The receptor source for this set is a middle-aged woman with Graves' hyperthyroidism that later progressed to Graves' ophthalmopathy.

Ten or more counts support this clonotype. The J gene is TRBJ1-5, the V gene TRBV10-2; no reliable D call. Trimming took 1 base from V and 0 from J, leaving 10 bases between them. Germline lookup yields CDR1 WSHSY and CDR2 SAAADI. This CDR3 contains 16 residues. The CDR3 nucleotides are TGCGCCAGCAGTGAGTGGAGGAGTAATAGCAATCAGCCCCAGCATTTT. Translating gives CASSEWRSNSNQPQHF.

This clonotype appeared many times. The rearrangement links TRBV12-3 or TRBV12-4 to TRBJ2-5; D possibly uses TRBD1 or TRBD2 (5 bases each). The CDR3 runs 14 residues. The V gene lost 2 bases and the J gene lost 7 bases, with 14 bases spanning the gap. The CDR3 loop reads CASSLRGRVGTQYF. As DNA, the CDR3 is TGTGCCAGCAGTTTACGGGGCAGGGTTGGGACCCAGTACTTC.

At least ten counts were recorded for this clonotype. The CDR3 DNA reads TGTGCCAGCAGTCGTATACTAGCCGACCCCCTCTCTGGGGCCAACGTCCTGACTTTC. Its protein is CASSRILADPLSGANVLTF. The J gene is TRBJ2-6, the V gene TRBV6-1; maybe TRBD2 (6 bases). The length of the CDR3 is 19 residues. Germline V gene data show CDR1 as MNHNS and CDR2 as SASEGT. V was clipped by 5 bases and J by 0 bases, with 20 bases between them.

This clonotype was seen repeatedly, ten times or more. This chain uses TRBV3-1 with TRBJ2-2, with TRBD2 as a possible D gene (5 bases). Germline V gene lookup returns CDR1 LGHDT and CDR2 YNNKEL (reference sequence). The V and J ends lost 4 bases and 4 bases respectively, with 10 bases between them. The CDR3 spans 14 residues. The CDR3 DNA reads TGTGCCAGCAGCCGGACTGCTCTCACCGGGGAGCTGTTTTTT. Amino acids: CASSRTALTGELFF.

The sample holds many counts of this clonotype. This rearrangement joins TRBV9 to TRBJ1-1, with 8 bases lining up with TRBD1. Per germline, CDR1 SGDLS and CDR2 YYNGEE. The CDR3 extends over 17 amino acids. The V gene end was trimmed by 1 base and the J gene end by 8 bases; junction bases not matched to a gene: 16. The CDR3 protein is CASSVSPAVPGQVEAFF. CDR3 coding DNA: TGTGCCAGCAGCGTAAGCCCCGCCGTTCCGGGACAGGTCGAAGCTTTCTTT.

Worth noting for this clonotype: With a much larger clone just one base away, this may be a read error. V is TRBV7-9 and J is TRBJ1-2; D ambiguous. There are 12 residues in the CDR3. V lost 4 bases to trimming and J lost 6 bases, with 9 bases between them. CDR1 and CDR2 from the germline V gene are SEHNR and FQNEAQ (reference sequence). As DNA, the CDR3 is TGTGCCAGCAGCTCCACCAGTGATGGCTACACCTTC. It specifies CASSSTSDGYTF.

The V call is TRBV28, the J call TRBJ2-3, with 9 bases matching TRBD1. Trimming took 5 bases from V and 2 from J; bases not matched to a gene: 8. Per the germline V gene, CDR1 is MDHEN and CDR2 is SYDVKM. The CDR3 loop spans 16 amino acids. As DNA, the CDR3 is TGTGCCAGCAGTCCCACCGGGACAGGGCACACAGATACGCAGTATTTT. This gives the protein CASSPTGTGHTDTQYF.

In its sample, this clonotype was seen many times. The chain has TRBV27 and TRBJ2-7; perhaps TRBD2 as D (6 bases). The V gene's germline CDR1 is MNHEY and CDR2 SMNVEV (reference sequence). V dropped 4 bases and J dropped 0 bases, with 13 bases sitting between them. The CDR3 covers 15 residues. CDR3 region: CASSSPRTNSYEQYF. CDR3 nucleotide sequence: TGTGCCAGCAGTTCTCCACGGACTAACTCCTACGAGCAGTACTTC.

There are many counts of this clonotype. The chain uses TRBV29-1 and TRBJ1-2; possibly TRBD1 for D (5 bases). V lost 4 bases to trimming and J lost 0 bases, with 9 bases between them. There are 13 residues in the CDR3. Germline V lookup: CDR1 SQVTM, CDR2 ANQGSEA. The CDR3 is CSVAPGSNYGYTF. In DNA, the CDR3 is TGCAGCGTTGCCCCAGGGTCTAACTATGGCTACACCTTC.

In its sample, this clonotype was seen many times. The V gene is TRBV2, the J gene TRBJ2-7; the match to TRBD2 covers 10 bases. The CDR3 runs 16 residues. The germline V gene encodes CDR1 SNHLY and CDR2 FYNNEI. The ends lost 1 base at V and 2 bases at J; junction bases unmatched: 5. The DNA of the CDR3 is TGTGCCAGCAGTGAAGTCGGTACTAGCGGGGCCTACGAGCAGTACTTC. Amino acid sequence: CASSEVGTSGAYEQYF.

This clonotype appeared a few times. In nucleotides, the CDR3 is TGTGCCAGCAGTTTACTACAAACCCCCTTCGATGGGGTTTGGGGCCGAAGCGTCCACCCGTGGTACTTC. This sequence encodes CASSLLQTPFDGVWGRSVHPWYF. The genes are TRBV28 and TRBJ2-5, with a tentative D call TRBD1 (5 bases). CDR1 and CDR2 (germline): MDHEN, SYDVKM. CDR3 size: 23 residues. Trimming removed 2 bases at V and 13 bases at J, with 47 bases between.

By share, this clonotype ranks as medium-sized. The CDR3 nucleotides are TGTGCCAGCAGTCCCCTAGCGGGATCGAGGGAGCAGTACTTC. Residues: CASSPLAGSREQYF. The V gene is TRBV2, the J gene TRBJ2-7; 9 bases line up with TRBD2. This CDR3 region has 14 residues. Losses at the gene ends were 5 bases for V and 7 bases for J; bases not matched to a gene: 9. CDR1 and CDR2 (germline): SNHLY, FYNNEI.

Many counts were recorded for this clonotype. One end of the junction varies from germline; a read error may be responsible. The V and J genes are TRBV28 and TRBJ2-5; D may be TRBD1 (5 bases). The CDR3 totals 14 residues. Germline V gene sequence: CDR1 MDHEN, CDR2 SYDVKM. The CDR3 nucleotides read TGTGCCAGCAGTTTATGGGACACCGAAGAGACCCAATACTTC. Its protein is CASSLWDTEETQYF. The full variable domain, rest sourced from reference TRBV28 and TRBJ2-5, is DVKVTQSSRYLVKRTGEKVFLECVQDMDHENMFWYRQDPGLGLRLIYFSYDVKMKEKGDIPEGYSVSREKKERFSLILESASTNQTSMYLCASSLWDTEETQYFGPGTRLLVL.

To note about this clonotype: With a much larger clone just one base away, this may be a read error. This sequence joins TRBV7-9 and TRBJ2-2; TRBD1 is a possible D gene (5 bases). CDR3 length: 15 residues. The V end lost 5 bases, the J end lost 7 bases, and 17 bases lay between the germline ends. Per the germline V gene, CDR1 is SEHNR and CDR2 is FQNEAQ (reference sequence). This CDR3 is CASSDRPDLDGELFF. The DNA for the CDR3 is TGTGCCAGCAGCGACAGACCGGACCTCGACGGGGAGCTGTTTTTT.

On this clonotype: A much larger clone lies a single base off, so this may be a read error. This chain joins TRBV19 and TRBJ1-1, with D unclear. The CDR3 length is 13 residues. Germline CDR1 LNHDA, CDR2 SQIVND (reference sequence). Here the CDR3 reads CASSIQVNAEAFF. The CDR3 DNA sequence: TGTGCCAGTAGTATACAGGTGAACGCTGAAGCTTTCTTT. The full variable domain, completed using reference TRBV19 and TRBJ1-1, is DGGITQSPKYLFRKEGQNVTLSCEQNLNHDAMYWYRQDPGQGLRLIYYSQIVNDFQKGDIAEGYSVSREKKESFPLTVTSAQKNPTAFYLCASSIQVNAEAFFGQGTRLTVV.

This clonotype was recorded many times. This rearrangement joins TRBV9 to TRBJ2-1; a weak D match, TRBD1 (5 bases). Germline V lookup: CDR1 SGDLS, CDR2 YYNGEE. The V gene lost 7 bases and the J gene lost 7 bases, with 24 bases spanning the gap. The CDR3 extends over 16 amino acids. CDR3 sequence: CASPPSWFSGWNEQFF. The DNA for the CDR3 is TGTGCCAGCCCACCTTCGTGGTTTTCAGGGTGGAATGAGCAGTTCTTC.

This clonotype was seen repeatedly, ten times or more. J is TRBJ2-1 and V is TRBV3-1; 11 bases are shared with TRBD2. CDR3 size: 16 residues. Germline V lookup: CDR1 LGHDT, CDR2 YNNKEL (reference sequence). With V trimmed by 4 bases and J by 5 bases, 7 bases remained unmatched. CDR3 amino acids: CASSRSSGRAHNEQFF. In DNA, the CDR3 is TGTGCCAGCAGCCGAAGTAGCGGGAGGGCCCACAATGAGCAGTTCTTC.

The sample holds many counts of this clonotype. An end of the junction does not agree with germline; a read error may underlie this. This rearrangement joins TRBV11-2 to TRBJ2-5; 7 positions match TRBD1. Germline V lookup: CDR1 SGHAT, CDR2 FQNNGV. The CDR3 has 14 amino acids. The CDR3 loop is CASSRTGLQETQYF. CDR3 bases: TGCGCCAGCAGCCGGACAGGATTACAAGAGACCCAGTACTTC. The whole variable domain, remainder taken from reference TRBV11-2 and TRBJ2-5, is EAGVAQSPRYKIIEKRQSVAFWCNPISGHATLYWYQQILGQGPKLLIQFQNNGVVDDSQLPKDRFSAERLKGVDSTLKIQPAKLEDSAVYLCASSRTGLQETQYFGPGTRLLVL.

This clonotype was observed many times. The chain has TRBV9 and TRBJ2-1; 16 nucleotides line up with TRBD2. The length of the CDR3 is 15 residues. Germline lookup yields CDR1 SGDLS and CDR2 YYNGEE. Losses at the gene ends were 3 bases for V and 8 bases for J; bases not matched to a gene: 2. CDR3: CASSAGLAGGYEQFF. DNA for the CDR3: TGTGCCAGCAGCGCGGGACTAGCGGGAGGGTATGAGCAGTTCTTC.

This clonotype was detected only a few times. The chain uses TRBV30 and TRBJ2-5; TRBD2 is a possible D gene (5 bases). The V gene lost 2 bases and the J gene lost 10 bases, with 20 bases spanning the gap. Per the germline V gene, CDR1 is GTSNPN and CDR2 is SVGIG (reference sequence). The CDR3 contains 14 residues. The CDR3 region is CAWSPDSVHRHQYF. DNA of the CDR3: TGTGCCTGGAGTCCGGACTCGGTCCACAGACACCAGTACTTC.

This clonotype was seen at least ten times. The V gene is TRBV9, the J gene TRBJ2-7; D possibly matches TRBD1 or TRBD2 (6 bases each). Trimming cost V 0 bases and J 4 bases, with 11 bases left between them. The CDR3 is 14 residues long. Germline V gene sequence: CDR1 SGDLS, CDR2 YYNGEE. The CDR3 loop reads CASSVDWGAYEQYF. The CDR3 nucleotides read TGTGCCAGCAGCGTAGATTGGGGGGCATACGAGCAGTACTTC.